The 3 T cell receptor beta chains presented below share a single source sample, sequenced in a study of blood T cells in healthy people across ages. A sample-barcoded 5' primer and a J-beta primer mix were used in a second PCR of roughly 6 to 11 cycles. TCRdb used MiXCR to reprocess the 5' RACE reads, holding one entry per CDR3 protein. The sample has roughly 650,000 distinct CDR3 sequences; about a third are singletons. The sequenced sample was blood. These receptors originate from a woman over 75 in good health.

This clonotype appeared many times. The chain links TRBV6-5 to TRBJ2-6; 9 bases map to TRBD1. Looked up from germline, CDR1 is MNHEY and CDR2 is SVGAGI. V was clipped by 2 bases and J by 0 bases; unmatched bases: 5. CDR3 length equals 18 residues. The DNA of the CDR3 is TGTGCCAGCAGTTACCTGGGACAGGGCATCTCTGGGGCCAACGTCCTGACTTTC. Its protein is CASSYLGQGISGANVLTF.

This clonotype has a count of ten or more. V usage is TRBV6-2 or TRBV6-3 and J usage is TRBJ2-1; D uncertain. The V end was cut by 6 bases, the J end by 0 bases, with 9 bases between. This CDR3 region has 14 residues. CDR1 and CDR2 from the germline V gene are MNHEY and SVGEGT. DNA for the CDR3: TGTGCCAGCAGGCACGATAGCTCCTACAATGAGCAGTTCTTC. Protein product: CASRHDSSYNEQFF.

Points on this clonotype: A read error is possible here, since a much larger clone lies one base away. The chain is built from TRBV28 and TRBJ2-3, with D possibly TRBD2 on 7 matching bases. This CDR3 is 17 amino acids long. Trimming removed 6 bases at V and 2 bases at J, with 21 bases between. Germline values: CDR1 MDHEN, CDR2 SYDVKM. The CDR3 is CASSLPPRGGPTDTQYF. In nucleotides, the CDR3 is TGTGCCAGCAGCCTACCACCACGCGGGGGCCCCACAGATACGCAGTATTTT. Variable domain in full (rest from reference TRBV28 and TRBJ2-3): DVKVTQSSRYLVKRTGEKVFLECVQDMDHENMFWYRQDPGLGLRLIYFSYDVKMKEKGDIPEGYSVSREKKERFSLILESASTNQTSMYLCASSLPPRGGPTDTQYFGPGTRLTVL.